This T cell receptor beta chain was obtained from a study of blood T cells in healthy people across ages. Study-wide findings and caveats: Naive CD4+ cells and diversity were both higher in long-lived donors than in aged donors.

Together with a sample-barcoded 5' primer, a J-beta primer mix was included in a second PCR lasting about 6 to 11 cycles. Through a template-switch adaptor with 12 random nucleotides, each cDNA molecule received a tag. TCRdb passed the 5' RACE reads through MiXCR, listing each CDR3 protein once. The table records approximately 350,000 distinct CDR3 sequences, about half of them present only once. About this clonotype: Its cognate antigen is unknown.

Every sample had a minimum of 6.5 million PBMCs isolated. The sequenced sample consisted of blood. The sequence derives from a man between 60 and 75 years old in good health.

The CDR3 DNA is TGTGCCAGCAGTTTAAGTATGGCGGGACTAGGTGTTACTGTGGGGCAGTACTTC. This encodes CASSLSMAGLGVTVGQYF. The chain is built from TRBV28 and TRBJ2-5; TRBD2 aligns across 8 bases. The ends lost 2 bases at V and 11 bases at J; junction bases unmatched: 22. The CDR3 is 18 residues long. Germline V lookup: CDR1 MDHEN, CDR2 SYDVKM.